Listed here are 22 T cell receptor beta chains from one sample, sequenced in a study of blood T cell repertoires in COVID-19 (TCRdb year 2020). The library was produced with the immunoSEQ multiplex PCR assay. In TCRdb, the immuneACCESS table is reduced to in-frame sequences with V and J assigned. These tables do not hold every clone; where another copy was compared, an unresolved V gene accounts for under half, and the others remain unexplained. The sample data list 250,000 to 300,000 clones, and about nine tenths of these were observed just once. Jointly, the top ten make up about 2% of the sample. Sequenced input: PBMCs or T cells enriched from blood (not recorded which). These receptors were collected from a woman between 40 and 50 years old with acute COVID-19.

The chain employs TRBV7-3 and TRBJ2-2; 11 nucleotides align to TRBD1. The V gene's germline CDR1 is SGHTA and CDR2 FQGTGA. CDR3 length: 15 residues. Trimming took 6 bases from V and 5 from J; bases not matched to a gene: 5. DNA of the CDR3: TGTGCCAGCAGAGCCGGGACAGGGGGAACCGGGGAGCTGTTTTTT. Translated: CASRAGTGGTGELFF.

This clone was picked up one time. J is TRBJ2-3 and V is TRBV9, with 8 bases that match TRBD1. Trimming took 2 bases from V and 1 from J; bases not matched to a gene: 3. CDR3 length equals 15 residues. CDR1 and CDR2 (germline): SGDLS, YYNGEE. For the CDR3, the DNA is TGTGCCAGCAGCGTCAGGGGGCATGGCACAGATACGCAGTATTTT. This sequence encodes CASSVRGHGTDTQYF. The whole variable domain, remainder taken from reference TRBV9 and TRBJ2-3, is DSGVTQTPKHLITATGQRVTLRCSPRSGDLSVYWYQQSLDQGLQFLIQYYNGEERAKGNILERFSAQQFPDLHSELNLSSLELGDSALYFCASSVRGHGTDTQYFGPGTRLTVL.

In its sample, this clone was seen a few times. J is TRBJ2-3 and V is TRBV20-1; D gene unclear. CDR3 length: 11 amino acids. Trimming removed 4 bases at V and 4 bases at J, with 6 bases between. Germline V lookup: CDR1 DFQATT, CDR2 SNEGSKA (reference sequence). CDR3 residues: CSAILADTQYF. The CDR3 region has the DNA TGCAGTGCTATCCTAGCAGATACGCAGTATTTT.

The count of this clone is one. The chain links TRBV6-1 to TRBJ1-5; a possible D gene is TRBD1 (6 bases). V was clipped by 3 bases and J by 4 bases, with 13 bases between them. The CDR3 length is 15 residues. Germline CDR1 is MNHNS and CDR2 is SASEGT. The CDR3 nucleotides are TGTGCCAGCAGTGATGCACAGGGTACTAATCAGCCCCAGCATTTT. This encodes CASSDAQGTNQPQHF.

J is TRBJ2-7 and V is TRBV16; D may be TRBD2 (5 bases). Trimming removed 4 bases at V and 4 bases at J, with 20 bases between. CDR3 length equals 16 residues. Looked up from germline, CDR1 is KGHSY and CDR2 is FQNENV. CDR3 sequence (DNA): TGTGCCAGCAGCCCCCCCACTAGAACAAAGAGTTACGAGCAGTACTTC. It specifies CASSPPTRTKSYEQYF.

The chain links TRBV27 to TRBJ2-7; TRBD1 matches at 8 bases. The CDR3 length is 16 residues. The ends lost 3 bases at V and 4 bases at J; junction bases unmatched: 11. Germline V CDR1 and CDR2: MNHEY, SMNVEV (reference sequence). The CDR3 region is CASSFWTGTGEYEQYF. Written as DNA, the CDR3 is TGTGCCAGCAGTTTTTGGACAGGGACGGGCGAGTACGAGCAGTACTTC.

The V and J genes are TRBV27 and TRBJ1-4; weak D call: TRBD1 (5 bases). Germline V gene lookup returns CDR1 MNHEY and CDR2 SMNVEV (reference sequence). With 6 bases removed from V and 5 bases from J, the gap between germline ends came to 13 bases. The CDR3 covers 14 residues. This chain's CDR3 is CASRPGDYNEKLFF. Written as DNA, the CDR3 is TGTGCCAGCAGGCCGGGGGACTACAATGAAAAACTGTTTTTT.

The J gene is TRBJ1-6, the V gene TRBV2; 11 nucleotides match TRBD1. This CDR3 contains 16 residues. The germline V gene encodes CDR1 SNHLY and CDR2 FYNNEI. With 8 bases clipped from V and 7 bases from J, the junction kept 10 bases outside the gene matches. CDR3 in amino acids: CASGGQGAAWNSPLHF. The CDR3 coding sequence is TGTGCCAGCGGAGGACAGGGGGCGGCGTGGAATTCACCCCTCCACTTT. Full variable domain (missing parts from reference TRBV2 and TRBJ1-6): EPEVTQTPSHQVTQMGQEVILRCVPISNHLYFYWYRQILGQKVEFLVSFYNNEISEKSEIFDDQFSVERPDGSNFTLKIRSTKLEDSAMYFCASGGQGAAWNSPLHFGNGTRLTVT.

The sample holds one count of this clone. The rearrangement joins TRBV7-8 to TRBJ1-1; D ambiguous. Per germline, CDR1 SGHVS and CDR2 FQNEAQ. The CDR3 is made up of 13 amino acids. The V and J ends lost 3 bases and 0 bases respectively, with 5 bases between them. CDR3 sequence: CASSFPVNTEAFF. CDR3 nucleotides: TGTGCCAGCAGCTTCCCGGTGAACACTGAAGCTTTCTTT.

This chain connects TRBV7-3 to TRBJ2-7; D unclear. Per germline, CDR1 SGHTA and CDR2 FQGTGA. The CDR3 extends over 15 amino acids. Trimming took 1 base from V and 0 from J, leaving 10 bases between them. CDR3 sequence: CASSLMPGTSYEQYF. The CDR3 DNA follows: TGTGCCAGCAGCTTAATGCCAGGTACCTCCTACGAGCAGTACTTC.

The V call is TRBV24-1, the J call TRBJ2-5; 7 bases map to TRBD2. Germline CDR1 and CDR2: KGHDR and SFDVKD. V gave up 7 bases and J gave up 5 bases; unmatched junction bases: 9. The CDR3 consists of 14 residues. Written as DNA, the CDR3 is TGTGCCACCAGCGAAGGACTAGTCGGGGAGACCCAGTACTTC. Translation: CATSEGLVGETQYF.

This sequence joins TRBV19 and TRBJ1-1, with D maybe TRBD1 (6 bases). Germline values: CDR1 LNHDA, CDR2 SQIVND (reference sequence). CDR3 length: 15 amino acids. Trimming removed 5 bases at V and 2 bases at J, with 15 bases between. CDR3 in amino acids: CASSSPPTGNTEAFF. CDR3 sequence (DNA): TGTGCCAGTAGTTCGCCGCCGACAGGAAACACTGAAGCTTTCTTT.

The chain couples TRBV5-6 to TRBJ1-5; TRBD1 is a possible D gene (5 bases). This CDR3 is built from 12 residues. Germline values: CDR1 SGHDT, CDR2 YYEEEE. The germline V and J ends were trimmed by 2 bases and 7 bases, with 7 bases remaining between them. The CDR3 sequence: CASSLRGQPQHF. CDR3 bases: TGTGCCAGCAGCTTACGGGGGCAGCCCCAGCATTTT.

V is TRBV30 and J is TRBJ1-2; TRBD1 is a possible D gene (6 bases). The V end lost 4 bases, the J end lost 8 bases, and 14 bases lay between the germline ends. CDR3 length equals 12 residues. CDR1 and CDR2 from the germline V gene are GTSNPN and SVGIG (reference sequence). The CDR3 protein is CAWIHRVEGYTF. CDR3 sequence (DNA): TGTGCCTGGATTCACAGGGTGGAAGGCTACACCTTC.

The chain joins TRBV14 to TRBJ2-3; TRBD2 might be the D (5 bases). Trimming took off 5 bases at V and 4 bases at J, with 25 bases between the two ends. Germline values: CDR1 SGHDN, CDR2 FVKESK. This CDR3 contains 18 residues. The DNA for the CDR3 is TGTGCCAGCAGCTCGCATACGGGGAAGGGATTGCGCGCAGATACGCAGTATTTT. Translation: CASSSHTGKGLRADTQYF.

The rearrangement uses TRBV4-1 and TRBJ1-2; 12 positions match TRBD1. CDR1 and CDR2 (germline): MGHRA, YSYEKL. The CDR3 contains 17 residues. V lost 4 bases and J lost 7; bases outside the gene matches: 13. In DNA form, the CDR3 reads TGCGCCAGCAGCCGAACCGGGACAGGGGGCGACGTCTCTGGCTACACCTTC. Translating it yields CASSRTGTGGDVSGYTF.

This rearrangement joins TRBV5-1 to TRBJ1-1; D not certain. Per germline, CDR1 SGHRS and CDR2 YFSETQ. The germline V and J ends were trimmed by 0 bases and 3 bases, with 9 bases remaining between them. CDR3 size: 14 residues. This CDR3 reads CASSLVQEDTEAFF. The CDR3, as DNA: TGCGCCAGCAGCTTGGTCCAGGAGGACACTGAAGCTTTCTTT. Complete variable domain (other parts from reference TRBV5-1 and TRBJ1-1): KAGVTQTPRYLIKTRGQQVTLSCSPISGHRSVSWYQQTPGQGLQFLFEYFSETQRNKGNFPGRFSGRQFSNSRSEMNVSTLELGDSALYLCASSLVQEDTEAFFGQGTRLTVV.

This clone appeared a single time. The chain links TRBV11-2 to TRBJ2-1; 9 bases are shared with TRBD2. J lost 7 bases, V lost 2 bases, and 6 bases had no gene match. From germline, CDR1 is SGHAT and CDR2 FQNNGV. This CDR3 contains 15 residues. The CDR3 here is CASSLQRGARNEQFF. DNA for the CDR3: TGTGCCAGCAGCTTACAGCGGGGGGCCAGGAATGAGCAGTTCTTC.

This clone was picked up one time. The V call is TRBV24-1, the J call TRBJ2-2; D possibly corresponds to TRBD1 (6 bases). Germline V CDR1 and CDR2: KGHDR, SFDVKD. This CDR3 has 17 amino acids. V was shortened by 2 bases and J by 1 base, with 13 bases between the two germline ends. CDR3 sequence reads: CATSDSQGPLNTGELFF. In DNA, the CDR3 is TGTGCCACCAGTGATTCACAGGGTCCGCTGAACACCGGGGAGCTGTTTTTT.

J is TRBJ1-1 and V is TRBV7-2; D is ambiguous. Germline loops: CDR1 SGHTA, CDR2 FQGNSA. The CDR3 runs to 13 residues. Between the trimmed V and J ends, which lost 5 bases and 1 base, there was a span of 8 bases. The CDR3 is CASSLTQNTEAFF. CDR3 nucleotides: TGTGCCAGCAGCCTCACACAGAACACTGAAGCTTTCTTT.

The rearrangement joins TRBV7-2 to TRBJ2-3, with 12 bases aligning to TRBD2. Germline values: CDR1 SGHTA, CDR2 FQGNSA. The V segment lost 10 bases and the J segment 6 bases; nucleotides outside the gene matches: 20. CDR3 length: 18 residues. Written as DNA, the CDR3 is TGTGCCACCGGAGATGGGGGGACTCGGACTAGCGGGAAGGATACGCAGTATTTT. Translating it yields CATGDGGTRTSGKDTQYF.

The genes are TRBV12-3 or TRBV12-4 and TRBJ2-7, with no clear D. V lost 3 bases, J lost 8 bases, and 14 bases lay in between. This CDR3 has 13 amino acids. The CDR3 nucleotides are TGTGCCAGCAGTTTGACTTGGCCCATCCAGCAGTACTTC. Translating gives CASSLTWPIQQYF.